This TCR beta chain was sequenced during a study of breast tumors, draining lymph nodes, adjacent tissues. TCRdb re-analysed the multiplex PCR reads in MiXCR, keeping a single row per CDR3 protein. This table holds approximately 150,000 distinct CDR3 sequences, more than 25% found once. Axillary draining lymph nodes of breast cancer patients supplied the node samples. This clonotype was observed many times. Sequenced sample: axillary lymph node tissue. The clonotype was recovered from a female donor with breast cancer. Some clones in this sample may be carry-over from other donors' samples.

CDR3 DNA: TGTGCCAGCAGCTTAGGGGCCGGGTTGGATACGCAGTATTTT. Its protein product is CASSLGAGLDTQYF. The gene calls are TRBV7-9 and TRBJ2-3; D gene unclear. CDR3 size: 14 residues. CDR1 is SEHNR and CDR2 is FQNEAQ in the germline V gene (reference sequence). Deletions cut 1 base from V and 6 bases from J, with 11 bases between.